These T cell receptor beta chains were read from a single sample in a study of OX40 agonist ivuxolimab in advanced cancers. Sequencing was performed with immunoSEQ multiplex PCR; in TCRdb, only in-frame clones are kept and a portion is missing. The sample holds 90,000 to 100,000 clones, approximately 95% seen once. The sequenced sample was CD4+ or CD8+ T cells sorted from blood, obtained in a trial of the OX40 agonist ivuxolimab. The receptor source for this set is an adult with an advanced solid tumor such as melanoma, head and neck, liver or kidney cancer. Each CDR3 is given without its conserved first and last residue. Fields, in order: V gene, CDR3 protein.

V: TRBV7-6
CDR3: ASSSGDSTEAF

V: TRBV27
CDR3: ASSLGRGTSEQY

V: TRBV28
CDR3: ASNPDSGNTIY

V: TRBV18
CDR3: ASSPLERESQETQY

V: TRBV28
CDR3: ASSHASGESTDTQY

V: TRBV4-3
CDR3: ASSQEEWSGRWDEQF

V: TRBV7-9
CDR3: ASSFILPYEQY

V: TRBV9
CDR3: ASSAETGVNEQY

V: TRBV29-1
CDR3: SVESSSHEQY

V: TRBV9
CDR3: ASSSTGTGDDYGYT

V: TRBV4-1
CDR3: ASSQDRTAYEQY

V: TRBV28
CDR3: ASSLLVSNQPQH

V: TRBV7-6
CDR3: ASSPYREYLNYGYT

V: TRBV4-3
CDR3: ASSQDLGIYEQY

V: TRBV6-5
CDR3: ASSYSFAIPYGYT

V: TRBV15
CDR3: ATSRLAGGGNEQF

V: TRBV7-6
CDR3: ASSLDGGLDVGDTQY

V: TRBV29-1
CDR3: SVRGWGEQF

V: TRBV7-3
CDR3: ASSPGLGYQETQY

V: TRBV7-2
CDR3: ASSLGQYSYEQY

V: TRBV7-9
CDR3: ASSSTGGYYGYT

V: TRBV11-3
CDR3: ASSFGRTGELF

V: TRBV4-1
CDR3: ASGRTWNEQF

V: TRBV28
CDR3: ASSGDRDVNNEKLF

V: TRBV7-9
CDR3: ASSPRTSGSLEQY